This T cell receptor (beta chain) was documented in a study of T cell responses to AZD1222 COVID-19 vaccine. The wider study: Pooling was applied to second doses at about 4 or about 12 weeks. Study-level findings and limits: Mostly white British, mostly female donors; authors suggested clonal diversity may be underestimated. Repertoire sampling happened only post peak T cell response.

On this clone itself: Its antigen is still unknown.

The table came from immunoSEQ multiplex PCR; TCRdb's copy has only in-frame clones and leaves some out. This sample has about 150,000 clones, with roughly 92% found just once. This clonotype originated in an adult in good health. Here the sequenced sample was peripheral blood, taken on day 0 of AZD1222 vaccination.

CDR3 loop: CASSDQGYNEQFF. In nucleotides, the CDR3 is TGCGCCAGCAGTGATCAGGGGTACAATGAGCAGTTCTTC. The V and J genes are TRBV10-1 and TRBJ2-1; TRBD1 is a possible D gene (6 bases). The CDR3 spans 13 residues. The V gene lost 3 bases and the J gene lost 4 bases, with 7 bases spanning the gap. CDR1 is WNHNN, CDR2 SYGVQD, per germline (reference sequence).